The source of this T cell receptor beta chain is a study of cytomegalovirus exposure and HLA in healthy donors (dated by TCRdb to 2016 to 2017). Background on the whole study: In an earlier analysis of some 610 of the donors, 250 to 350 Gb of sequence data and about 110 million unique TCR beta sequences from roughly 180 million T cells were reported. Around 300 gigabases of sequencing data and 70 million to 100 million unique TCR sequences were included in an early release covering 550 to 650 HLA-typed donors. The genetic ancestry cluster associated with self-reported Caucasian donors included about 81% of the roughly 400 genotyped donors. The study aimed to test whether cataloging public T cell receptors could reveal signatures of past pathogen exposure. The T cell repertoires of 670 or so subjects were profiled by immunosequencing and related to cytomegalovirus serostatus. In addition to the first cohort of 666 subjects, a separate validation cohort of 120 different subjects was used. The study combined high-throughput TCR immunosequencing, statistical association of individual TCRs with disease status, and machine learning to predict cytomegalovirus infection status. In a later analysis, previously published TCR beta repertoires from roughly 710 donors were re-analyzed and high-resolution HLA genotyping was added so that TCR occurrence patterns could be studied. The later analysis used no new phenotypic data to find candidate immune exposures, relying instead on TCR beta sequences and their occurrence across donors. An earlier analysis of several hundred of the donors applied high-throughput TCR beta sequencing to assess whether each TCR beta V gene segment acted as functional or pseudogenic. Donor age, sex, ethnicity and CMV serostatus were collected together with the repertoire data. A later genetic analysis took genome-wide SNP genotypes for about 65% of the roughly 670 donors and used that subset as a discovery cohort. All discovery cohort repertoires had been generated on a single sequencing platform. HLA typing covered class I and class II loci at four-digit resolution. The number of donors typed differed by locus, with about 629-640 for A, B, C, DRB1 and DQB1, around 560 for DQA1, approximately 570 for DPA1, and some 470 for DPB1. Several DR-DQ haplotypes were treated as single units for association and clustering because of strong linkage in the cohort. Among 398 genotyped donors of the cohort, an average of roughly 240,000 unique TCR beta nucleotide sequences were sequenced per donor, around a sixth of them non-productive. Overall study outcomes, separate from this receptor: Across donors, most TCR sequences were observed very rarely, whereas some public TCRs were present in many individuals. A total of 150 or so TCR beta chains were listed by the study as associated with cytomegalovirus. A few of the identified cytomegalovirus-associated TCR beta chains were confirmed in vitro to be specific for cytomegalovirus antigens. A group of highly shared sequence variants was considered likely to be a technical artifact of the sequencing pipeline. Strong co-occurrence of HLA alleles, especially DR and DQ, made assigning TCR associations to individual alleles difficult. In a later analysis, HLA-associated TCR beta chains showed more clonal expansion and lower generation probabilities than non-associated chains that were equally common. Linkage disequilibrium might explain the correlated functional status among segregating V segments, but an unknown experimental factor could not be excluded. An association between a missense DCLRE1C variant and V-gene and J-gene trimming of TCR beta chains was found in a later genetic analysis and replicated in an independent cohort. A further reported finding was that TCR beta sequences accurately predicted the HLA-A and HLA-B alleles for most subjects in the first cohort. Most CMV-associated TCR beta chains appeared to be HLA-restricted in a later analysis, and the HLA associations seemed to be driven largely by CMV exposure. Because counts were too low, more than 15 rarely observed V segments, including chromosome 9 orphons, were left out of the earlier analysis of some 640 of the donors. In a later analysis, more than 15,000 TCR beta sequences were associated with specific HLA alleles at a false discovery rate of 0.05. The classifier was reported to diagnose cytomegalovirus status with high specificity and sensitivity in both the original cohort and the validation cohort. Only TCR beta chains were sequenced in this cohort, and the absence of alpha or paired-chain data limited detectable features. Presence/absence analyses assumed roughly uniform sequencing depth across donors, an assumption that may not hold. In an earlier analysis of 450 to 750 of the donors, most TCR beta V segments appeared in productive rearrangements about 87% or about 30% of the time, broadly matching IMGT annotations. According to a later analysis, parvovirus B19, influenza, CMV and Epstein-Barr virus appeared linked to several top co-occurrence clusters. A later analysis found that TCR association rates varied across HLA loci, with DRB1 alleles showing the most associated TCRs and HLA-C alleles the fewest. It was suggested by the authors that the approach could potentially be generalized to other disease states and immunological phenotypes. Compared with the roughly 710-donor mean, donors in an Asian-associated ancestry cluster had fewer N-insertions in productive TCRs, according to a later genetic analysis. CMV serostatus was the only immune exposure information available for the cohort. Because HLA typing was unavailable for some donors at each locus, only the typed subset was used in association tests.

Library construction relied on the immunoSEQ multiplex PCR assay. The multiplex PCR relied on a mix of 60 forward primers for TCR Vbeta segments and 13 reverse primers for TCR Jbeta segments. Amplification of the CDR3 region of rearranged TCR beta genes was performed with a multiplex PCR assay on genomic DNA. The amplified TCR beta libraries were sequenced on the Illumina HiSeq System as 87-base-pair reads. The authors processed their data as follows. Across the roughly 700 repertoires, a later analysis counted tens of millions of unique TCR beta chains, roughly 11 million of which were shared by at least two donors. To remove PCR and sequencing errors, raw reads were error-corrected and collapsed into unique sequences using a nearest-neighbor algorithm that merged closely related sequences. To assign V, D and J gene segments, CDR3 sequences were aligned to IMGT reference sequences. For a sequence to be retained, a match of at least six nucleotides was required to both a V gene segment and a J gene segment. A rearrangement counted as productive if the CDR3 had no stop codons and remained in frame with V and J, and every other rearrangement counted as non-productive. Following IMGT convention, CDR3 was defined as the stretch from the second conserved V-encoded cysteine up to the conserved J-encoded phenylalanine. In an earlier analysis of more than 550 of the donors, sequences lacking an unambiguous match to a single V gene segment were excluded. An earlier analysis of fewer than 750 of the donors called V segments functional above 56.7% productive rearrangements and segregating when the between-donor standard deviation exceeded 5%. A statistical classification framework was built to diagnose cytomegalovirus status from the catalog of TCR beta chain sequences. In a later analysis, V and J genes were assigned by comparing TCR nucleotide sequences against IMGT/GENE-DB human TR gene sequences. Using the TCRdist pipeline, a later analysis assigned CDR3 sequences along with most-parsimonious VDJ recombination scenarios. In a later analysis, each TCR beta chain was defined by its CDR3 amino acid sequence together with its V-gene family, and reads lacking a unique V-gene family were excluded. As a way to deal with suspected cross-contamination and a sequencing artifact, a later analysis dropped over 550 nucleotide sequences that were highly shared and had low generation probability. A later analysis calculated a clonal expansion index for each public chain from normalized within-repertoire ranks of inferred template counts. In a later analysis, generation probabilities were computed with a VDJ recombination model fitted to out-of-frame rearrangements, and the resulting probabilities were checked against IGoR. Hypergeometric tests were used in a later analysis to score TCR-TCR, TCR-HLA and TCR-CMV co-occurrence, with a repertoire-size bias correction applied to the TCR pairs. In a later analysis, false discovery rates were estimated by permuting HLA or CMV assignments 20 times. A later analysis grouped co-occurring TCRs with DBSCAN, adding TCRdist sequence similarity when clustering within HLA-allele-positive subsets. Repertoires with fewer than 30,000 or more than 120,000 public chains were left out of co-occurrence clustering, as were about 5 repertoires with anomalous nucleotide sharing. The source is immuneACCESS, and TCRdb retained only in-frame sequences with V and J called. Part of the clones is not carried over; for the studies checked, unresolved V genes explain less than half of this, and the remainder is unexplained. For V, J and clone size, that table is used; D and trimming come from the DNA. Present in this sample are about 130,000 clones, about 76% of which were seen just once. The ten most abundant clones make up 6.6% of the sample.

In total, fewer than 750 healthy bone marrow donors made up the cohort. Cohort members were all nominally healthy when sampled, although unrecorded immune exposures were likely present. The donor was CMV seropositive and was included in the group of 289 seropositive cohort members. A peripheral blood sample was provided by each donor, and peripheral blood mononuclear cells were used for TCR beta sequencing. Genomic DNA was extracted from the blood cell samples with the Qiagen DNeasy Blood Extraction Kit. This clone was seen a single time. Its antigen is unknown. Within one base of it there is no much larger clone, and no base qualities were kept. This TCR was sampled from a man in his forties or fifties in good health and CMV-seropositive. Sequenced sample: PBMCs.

The CDR3 here reads CASSLSDQGFNEKLFF. At the DNA level, the sequence is TGTGCCAGCAGCTTAAGTGACCAGGGGTTTAATGAAAAACTGTTTTTT. The rearranged chain carries TRBV7-2 and TRBJ1-4, and TRBD1 may be the D gene, going by 6 matching bases. As encoded in the germline V gene, CDR1 is SGHTA while CDR2 is FQGNSA. Trimming removed 2 bases from V and 4 bases from J, leaving 14 bases between the germline ends. The CDR3 starts with the cysteine, ends with the phenylalanine, and has 16 residues. The entry retains the CDR3 DNA only, 48 bases that are in frame from base 1.